The rows below give T cell receptor beta chains drawn from one sample of a study of sequential checkpoint blockade in melanoma. Clones were sequenced by immunoSEQ multiplex PCR, and TCRdb holds only the in-frame ones, with some missing. The repertoire holds around 2,300 clones, about 15% seen once, with about 14% in the top ten. Sample: tumor tissue (inferred from file names), taken from a patient given nivolumab and ipilimumab in sequence. The receptors originated from a human donor with melanoma. Each CDR3 is given with its conserved first and last residue. D genes are given only for firm matches. Not every row has a clone size; where given, it reads once, few, many or a size class.

abundance: medium-sized
v_gene: TRBV4-1
j_gene: TRBJ2-3
d_gene: TRBD2
CDR3aa: CASSQVLAGGSDTQYF
CDR3nt: TGCGCCAGCAGCCAAGTTCTAGCGGGAGGTTCAGATACGCAGTATTTT

abundance: large
v_gene: TRBV11-3
j_gene: TRBJ2-3
d_gene: TRBD1
CDR3aa: CASAYRGPADTQYF
CDR3nt: TGTGCCAGCGCATACAGGGGGCCGGCAGATACGCAGTATTTT

abundance: NA
v_gene: TRBV11-3
j_gene: TRBJ2-1
d_gene: TRBD1
CDR3aa: CASSQPGQGSINEQFF
CDR3nt: TGTGCCAGCAGCCAACCGGGACAGGGATCGATCAATGAGCAGTTCTTC

abundance: many
v_gene: TRBV6-1
j_gene: TRBJ1-2
d_gene: NA
CDR3aa: CASSEEGGIYGYTF
CDR3nt: TGTGCCAGCAGTGAAGAGGGGGGTATCTATGGCTACACCTTC

abundance: medium-sized
v_gene: TRBV28
j_gene: TRBJ1-4
d_gene: NA
CDR3aa: CASSLGQGFEKLFF
CDR3nt: TGTGCCAGCAGTTTGGGCCAGGGGTTTGAAAAACTGTTTTTT

abundance: NA
v_gene: TRBV23-1
j_gene: TRBJ2-1
d_gene: NA
CDR3aa: CASSQEGGLGYNEQFF
CDR3nt: TGCGCCAGCAGTCAAGAGGGGGGCCTCGGTTACAATGAGCAGTTCTTC

abundance: many
v_gene: TRBV6-8
j_gene: TRBJ1-5
d_gene: TRBD1
CDR3aa: CASGKGAGNQPQHF
CDR3nt: TGTGCCAGCGGCAAGGGGGCTGGTAATCAGCCCCAGCATTTT

abundance: large
v_gene: TRBV11-3
j_gene: TRBJ2-1
d_gene: NA
CDR3aa: CASSSRGGGSYNEQFF
CDR3nt: TGTGCCAGCAGCTCCCGTGGGGGCGGCTCCTACAATGAGCAGTTCTTC

abundance: few
v_gene: TRBV9
j_gene: TRBJ1-2
d_gene: NA
CDR3aa: CASSVYPRDGYTF
CDR3nt: TGTGCCAGCAGCGTATACCCCCGGGATGGCTACACCTTC

abundance: NA
v_gene: TRBV28
j_gene: TRBJ2-5
d_gene: NA
CDR3aa: CASSFSRTEKETQYF
CDR3nt: TGTGCCAGCAGCTTTTCCCGGACGGAAAAAGAGACCCAGTACTTC

abundance: medium-sized
v_gene: TRBV9
j_gene: TRBJ1-1
d_gene: NA
CDR3aa: CASSGGGGLRTEAFF
CDR3nt: TGTGCCAGCAGCGGAGGAGGGGGGCTTCGCACTGAAGCTTTCTTT

abundance: NA
v_gene: TRBV28
j_gene: TRBJ2-2
d_gene: TRBD1
CDR3aa: CASRAQGAGELFF
CDR3nt: TGTGCCAGCAGGGCACAGGGGGCCGGGGAGCTGTTTTTT

abundance: NA
v_gene: TRBV29-1
j_gene: TRBJ2-7
d_gene: TRBD1
CDR3aa: CSVGQGGYEQYF
CDR3nt: TGCAGCGTTGGACAGGGCGGTTACGAGCAGTACTTC

abundance: medium-sized
v_gene: TRBV12-2
j_gene: TRBJ2-1
d_gene: NA
CDR3aa: CASRLAEPGAYNEQFF
CDR3nt: TGTGCAAGTCGCTTAGCTGAACCGGGAGCCTACAATGAGCAGTTCTTC

abundance: few
v_gene: TRBV28
j_gene: TRBJ2-2
d_gene: TRBD1
CDR3aa: CASSLSTGGETGELFF
CDR3nt: TGTGCCAGCAGTTTGTCGACAGGGGGCGAGACCGGGGAGCTGTTTTTT

abundance: few
v_gene: TRBV5-1
j_gene: TRBJ2-7
d_gene: TRBD1
CDR3aa: CASSPRDRGAYEQYF
CDR3nt: TGCGCCAGCAGCCCCCGGGACAGGGGGGCTTACGAGCAGTACTTC

abundance: NA
v_gene: TRBV19
j_gene: TRBJ2-7
d_gene: TRBD2
CDR3aa: CASRERSSGSSYEQYF
CDR3nt: TGTGCCAGTAGGGAGCGTTCTAGCGGGAGCTCCTACGAGCAGTACTTC

abundance: medium-sized
v_gene: TRBV9
j_gene: TRBJ2-7
d_gene: NA
CDR3aa: CASSVEQLANEQYF
CDR3nt: TGTGCCAGCAGCGTAGAACAGCTAGCTAACGAGCAGTACTTC

abundance: NA
v_gene: TRBV5-1
j_gene: TRBJ2-1
d_gene: TRBD2
CDR3aa: CASSAGTSGYNEQFF
CDR3nt: TGCGCCAGCAGCGCGGGGACTAGCGGATACAATGAGCAGTTCTTC

abundance: few
v_gene: TRBV11-3
j_gene: TRBJ2-7
d_gene: NA
CDR3aa: CASSLDQPSYEQYF
CDR3nt: TGTGCCAGCAGCTTAGATCAGCCTTCCTACGAGCAGTACTTC

abundance: NA
v_gene: TRBV23-1
j_gene: TRBJ1-4
d_gene: TRBD1
CDR3aa: CATSSGNRGVATNEKLFF
CDR3nt: TGCGCCACCTCATCCGGAAACAGGGGGGTTGCAACTAATGAAAAACTGTTTTTT

abundance: medium-sized
v_gene: TRBV28
j_gene: TRBJ2-5
d_gene: TRBD1
CDR3aa: CASSLNDRVGETQYF
CDR3nt: TGTGCCAGCAGTTTAAACGACAGGGTGGGTGAGACCCAGTACTTC

abundance: NA
v_gene: TRBV5-1
j_gene: TRBJ2-1
d_gene: NA
CDR3aa: CASSLANRGNEQFF
CDR3nt: TGCGCCAGCAGCTTGGCCAATCGGGGAAATGAGCAGTTCTTC

abundance: NA
v_gene: TRBV6-8
j_gene: TRBJ1-4
d_gene: NA
CDR3aa: CASSALFATNEKLFF
CDR3nt: TGTGCCAGCAGTGCCCTATTTGCAACTAATGAAAAACTGTTTTTT

abundance: NA
v_gene: TRBV6-8
j_gene: TRBJ2-1
d_gene: NA
CDR3aa: CASSYSWGSIVEQFF
CDR3nt: TGTGCCAGCAGTTACTCGTGGGGGAGCATTGTTGAGCAGTTCTTC

abundance: NA
v_gene: TRBV6-1
j_gene: TRBJ2-4
d_gene: NA
CDR3aa: CASSEAWGATNIQYF
CDR3nt: TGTGCCAGCAGTGAAGCGTGGGGGGCCACAAACATTCAGTACTTC